This TCR beta chain stems from a study of neurological immune-mediated disorders. Study-level findings and limits: None of the CDR3 amino acid sequences of expanded clones recurred across subjects, suggesting private repertoires in all groups.

This clonotype was detected many times. What it binds is not known. The output of every sequencing run, over 190 million TCR-beta sequences, came from 15-18 subjects. TCRdb reanalysed the 5' RACE reads using MiXCR and keeps one entry per CDR3 protein. The sample lists 25,000 to 30,000 distinct CDR3 sequences; approximately 16% were seen once. J was trimmed by 1 base and V by 6 bases; bases with no gene match: 5. Germline assignment: CDR1 MNHEY and CDR2 SVGAGI. This CDR3 is 15 amino acids long. Noted time point: technical triplicate 3. Sorted libraries were made with about a million CD4+ or CD8+ T cells.

Sequenced input: CD4+ T cells from blood. This rearrangement joins TRBV6-5 to TRBJ2-1; TRBD2 aligns across 8 bases. This TCR was recovered from a female donor with HTLV-1-associated myelopathy (HAM/TSP). CDR3 DNA: TGTGCCAGCAGCCGGGGGGGGACGTCCTACAATGAGCAGTTCTTC. Amino acids: CASSRGGTSYNEQFF.